A single sample gave rise to the 17 T cell receptor beta chains below, sequenced in a study of Graves' ophthalmopathy and Graves' hyperthyroidism. RNA transcripts yielded amplified TCR beta CDR3 regions. HTBI-primed first-round RT-PCR preceded second-round multiplex PCR. TCRdb passed the multiplex PCR reads through MiXCR, listing each CDR3 protein once. The sample shows about 740,000 distinct CDR3 sequences, 35% to 50% of them seen only once. The sequenced material came from peripheral blood. These receptors came from an adult man with Graves' ophthalmopathy.

The chain recombines TRBV7-6 with TRBJ1-2; no firm D call. Per germline, CDR1 SGHVS and CDR2 FNYEAQ. This CDR3 comprises 13 residues. Between the trimmed V and J ends, which lost 2 bases and 8 bases, there was a span of 12 bases. The CDR3 protein is CASSLFKGSGYTF. The CDR3 bases are TGTGCCAGCAGCTTATTCAAGGGCAGCGGCTACACCTTC.

This chain uses TRBV20-1 with TRBJ1-5, with 8 bases lining up with TRBD1. The CDR3 covers 14 residues. V shed 4 bases and J 6 bases; nucleotides not matched to a gene: 8. The germline CDR1 and CDR2 sequences are DFQATT and SNEGSKA (reference sequence). CDR3 DNA: TGCAGTGCTACAGACAGGGGAACTGCTCAGCCCCAGCATTTT. It encodes CSATDRGTAQPQHF.

The V and J genes are TRBV5-1 and TRBJ1-1; 9 nucleotides match TRBD1. Germline CDR1 SGHRS, CDR2 YFSETQ. CDR3 size: 17 residues. V shed 4 bases and J 8 bases; nucleotides not matched to a gene: 18. The CDR3 coding sequence is TGCGCCAGCAGCGAAAACAGGGGGCACGGTCTCCCTTTCGAAGCTTTCTTT. Its protein is CASSENRGHGLPFEAFF.

The chain joins TRBV29-1 to TRBJ2-2, with TRBD1 matching over 8 bases. With V trimmed by 6 bases and J by 6 bases, 3 bases remained unmatched. CDR3 length: 12 residues. The germline V gene encodes CDR1 SQVTM and CDR2 ANQGSEA. The CDR3 here is CSVSGGSGELFF. The CDR3 DNA is TGCAGCGTCTCAGGGGGCTCCGGGGAGCTGTTTTTT.

This clonotype showed up just a few times. The V and J genes are TRBV6-5 and TRBJ2-5; maybe TRBD1 (5 bases). The CDR3 is 13 amino acids. Germline CDR1 reads MNHEY; CDR2 reads SVGAGI. V shed 6 bases and J shed 5 bases, with 13 bases lying between them. CDR3: CASRGHPAETQYF. In DNA form, the CDR3 reads TGTGCCAGCAGAGGACACCCAGCGGAGACCCAGTACTTC.

This clonotype was counted between two and nine times. This chain uses TRBV25-1 with TRBJ1-6; D may be TRBD1 (5 bases). The V end was cut by 6 bases, the J end by 7 bases, with 19 bases between. The CDR3 runs to 16 residues. Germline-derived CDR1 and CDR2 are MGHDK and SYGVNS. Here the CDR3 DNA reads TGTGCCAGCAGCGCTGATTCAGGGTACGAGAATTCACCCCTCCACTTT. Amino acids: CASSADSGYENSPLHF. The full variable domain, in which reference TRBV25-1 and TRBJ1-6 provide the parts outside the CDR3, is EADIYQTPRYLVIGTGKKITLECSQTMGHDKMYWYQQDPGMELHLIHYSYGVNSTEKGDLSSESTVSRIRTEHFPLTLESARPSHTSQYLCASSADSGYENSPLHFGNGTRLTVT.

This rearrangement joins TRBV15 to TRBJ1-2; 8 positions agree with TRBD1. Trimming cost V 9 bases and J 6 bases; bases outside gene matches: 9. This CDR3 region has 13 residues. The V gene's germline CDR1 is LNHNV and CDR2 YYDKDF (reference sequence). The DNA for the CDR3 is TGTGCCACTAAGACTGGACAGGGCGATGGCTACACCTTC. Its protein is CATKTGQGDGYTF.

As regards this clonotype: With a much larger clone just one base away, this may be a read error. V and J are TRBV7-7 and TRBJ1-2; a weak D match, TRBD1 (5 bases). The V end was cut by 5 bases, the J end by 0 bases, with 16 bases between. The germline V gene encodes CDR1 SSHAT and CDR2 FNYEAQ (reference sequence). The CDR3 length is 16 residues. CDR3 protein: CASSLHGAGANYGYTF. The DNA of the CDR3 is TGTGCCAGCAGCCTGCACGGGGCGGGGGCTAACTATGGCTACACCTTC.

The chain links TRBV2 to TRBJ1-6; 7 bases are a match to TRBD1. V shed 6 bases, J shed 8 bases, and the junction held 13 bases outside the gene matches. The CDR3 spans 16 residues. Germline CDR1 is SNHLY and CDR2 is FYNNEI. DNA for the CDR3: TGTGCCAGCAGAGAGAGGACAGGTCCCACCTATTCACCCCTCCACTTT. Translated, it gives CASRERTGPTYSPLHF.

This chain joins TRBV2 and TRBJ2-5; no definite D call. Trimming cost V 1 base and J 0 bases, with 6 bases left between them. This CDR3 is 14 amino acids long. Germline V CDR1 and CDR2: SNHLY, FYNNEI. The CDR3 sequence is CASSEVGYQETQYF. The CDR3 DNA reads TGTGCCAGCAGTGAAGTTGGCTACCAAGAGACCCAGTACTTC.

The chain joins TRBV11-1 to TRBJ2-5, with 8 bases that match TRBD2. Germline CDR1 is SGHAT and CDR2 is FQDESV (reference sequence). The J segment lost 7 bases and the V segment lost 6 bases, leaving 16 bases of the junction unmatched. The CDR3 covers 16 residues. CDR3 sequence: CASSLNQGSAGGTQYF. Written as DNA, the CDR3 is TGTGCCAGCAGTCTCAATCAAGGCAGCGCGGGGGGGACCCAGTACTTC.

As to this clonotype: This may arise from a read error, as a much more abundant clone is one base away. The rearrangement uses TRBV29-1 and TRBJ2-7; possibly TRBD2 for D (6 bases). The CDR3 contains 14 residues. The germline gives CDR1 SQVTM, CDR2 ANQGSEA. CDR3 region: CSVRGGAVAYEQHF. The DNA for the CDR3 is TGCAGCGTCCGAGGCGGGGCCGTAGCCTACGAGCAGCACTTC.

Comments on this clonotype: Given a much more abundant clone one base away, this may be a read error. The CDR3 carries no conserved terminal phenylalanine or tryptophan, so it likely arises from a read error. CDR3 residues: CAISESSGATKETQYL. The CDR3 bases are TGTGCCATCAGTGAGTCTAGCGGGGCTACAAAAGAGACCCAGTACCTC. V and J are TRBV10-3 and TRBJ2-5; 8 bases align to TRBD2. This CDR3 is 16 amino acids long. Germline CDR1 reads ENHRY; CDR2 reads SYGVKD. With 0 bases clipped from V and 3 bases from J, the junction kept 6 bases outside the gene matches.

Many counts were recorded for this clonotype. The rearrangement joins TRBV29-1 to TRBJ2-5; D possibly corresponds to TRBD2 (6 bases). Germline CDR1 is SQVTM and CDR2 is ANQGSEA. V lost 7 bases to trimming and J lost 10 bases, with 16 bases between them. This CDR3 spans 11 amino acids. The CDR3 nucleotides are TGCAGCGCTGGCGGGGAGAAGATCCAGTACTTC. Its protein product is CSAGGEKIQYF.

In this sample, this clonotype turned up a few times. This CDR3 is CASSPGRQEEAFF. The CDR3 DNA reads as TGTGCCAGCTCACCAGGCAGGCAGGAGGAAGCTTTCTTT. V is TRBV18 and J is TRBJ1-1; D unclear. The CDR3 extends over 13 amino acids. Germline V gives CDR1 KGHSH, CDR2 LQKENI. V lost 2 bases to trimming and J lost 8 bases, with 12 bases between them.

This clonotype was observed at least ten times. The chain joins TRBV7-2 to TRBJ1-4; 8 bases align to TRBD1. V lost 1 base, J lost 7 bases, and 5 bases stayed unmatched. This CDR3 is built from 15 residues. Germline CDR1 and CDR2: SGHTA and FQGNSA. The CDR3 sequence: CASSLGQGASEKLFF. The CDR3 DNA reads as TGTGCCAGCAGCTTAGGGCAGGGGGCTAGTGAAAAACTGTTTTTT.

This clonotype has at least ten counts. The CDR3: CAISEVSGITYEQYF. The CDR3, as DNA: TGTGCCATCAGTGAAGTTTCAGGGATTACCTACGAGCAGTACTTC. V is TRBV10-3 and J is TRBJ2-7, with D maybe TRBD1 (5 bases). Trimming removed 3 bases from V and 2 bases from J, with 14 bases in between. Germline values: CDR1 ENHRY, CDR2 SYGVKD. The CDR3 has 15 residues.